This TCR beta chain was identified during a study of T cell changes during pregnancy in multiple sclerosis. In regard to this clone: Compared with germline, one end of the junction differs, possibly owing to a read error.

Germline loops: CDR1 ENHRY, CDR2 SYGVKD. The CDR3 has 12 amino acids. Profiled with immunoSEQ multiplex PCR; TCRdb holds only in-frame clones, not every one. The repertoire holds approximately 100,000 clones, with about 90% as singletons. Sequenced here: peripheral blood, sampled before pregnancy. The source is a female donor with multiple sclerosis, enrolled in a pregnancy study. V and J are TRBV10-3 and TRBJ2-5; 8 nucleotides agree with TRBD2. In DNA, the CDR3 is TGTGCCGTCAGCGGGAGTAAGGAGACCCAGTACTTC. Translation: CAVSGSKETQYF.